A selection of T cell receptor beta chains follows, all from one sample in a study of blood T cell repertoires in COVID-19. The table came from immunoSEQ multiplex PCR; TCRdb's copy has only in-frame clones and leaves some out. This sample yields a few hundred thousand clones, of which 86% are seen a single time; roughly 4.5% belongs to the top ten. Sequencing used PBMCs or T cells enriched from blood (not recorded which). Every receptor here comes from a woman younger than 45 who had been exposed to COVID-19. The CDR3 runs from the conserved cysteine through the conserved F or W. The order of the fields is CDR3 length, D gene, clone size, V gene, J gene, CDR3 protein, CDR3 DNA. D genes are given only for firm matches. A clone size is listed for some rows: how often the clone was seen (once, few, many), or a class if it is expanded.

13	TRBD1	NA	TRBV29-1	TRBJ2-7	CSVEETGGGEQYF	TGCAGCGTTGAAGAGACAGGGGGGGGCGAGCAGTACTTC
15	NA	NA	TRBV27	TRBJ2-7	CASSLRWGQSYEQYF	TGTGCCAGCAGTTTACGGTGGGGACAATCCTACGAGCAGTACTTC
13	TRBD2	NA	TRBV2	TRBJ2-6	CAAGDAGANVLTF	TGTGCCGCGGGGGATGCTGGGGCCAACGTCCTGACTTTC
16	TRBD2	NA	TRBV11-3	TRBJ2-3	CASSAGLAGGTDTQYF	TGTGCCAGCAGCGCCGGACTAGCGGGGGGCACAGATACGCAGTATTTT
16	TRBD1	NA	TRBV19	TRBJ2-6	CASSGGQRTGANVLTF	TGTGCCAGTAGTGGGGGACAGAGAACTGGGGCCAACGTCCTGACTTTC
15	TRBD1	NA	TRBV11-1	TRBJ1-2	CASSPGTGGTFGYTF	TGTGCCAGCAGCCCGGGGACAGGGGGCACCTTTGGCTACACCTTC
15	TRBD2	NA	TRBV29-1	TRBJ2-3	CSSGVRLAGGDTQYF	TGCAGCTCCGGGGTGAGGCTAGCGGGGGGTGATACGCAGTATTTT
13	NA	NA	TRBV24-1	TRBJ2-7	CATSGSGTYEQYF	TGTGCCACGAGCGGTTCGGGTACCTACGAGCAGTACTTC
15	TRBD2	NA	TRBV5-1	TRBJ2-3	CASSGLAGETDTQYF	TGCGCCAGCAGCGGACTAGCGGGTGAAACAGATACGCAGTATTTT
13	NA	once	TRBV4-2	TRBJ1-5	CASSQERGRPQHF	TGTGCCAGCAGCCAAGAAAGGGGGAGGCCCCAGCATTTT
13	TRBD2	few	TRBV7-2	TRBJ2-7	CASSLVGGDEQYF	TGTGCCAGCAGCTTAGTGGGGGGGGACGAGCAGTACTTC
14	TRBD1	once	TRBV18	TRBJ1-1	CASSPGQANTEAFF	TGTGCCAGCTCACCCGGACAGGCTAACACTGAAGCTTTCTTT
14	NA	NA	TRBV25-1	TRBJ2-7	CASSTHLTAYEQYF	TGTGCCAGCAGTACCCACCTGACAGCCTACGAGCAGTACTTC
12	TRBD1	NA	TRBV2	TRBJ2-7	CASRGGAPRQYF	TGTGCCAGCAGAGGGGGCGCCCCTCGGCAGTACTTC
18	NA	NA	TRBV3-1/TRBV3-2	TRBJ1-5	CASSAGGSTGYSNQPQHF	TGTGCCAGCAGCGCGGGCGGCTCGACAGGATATAGCAATCAGCCCCAGCATTTT
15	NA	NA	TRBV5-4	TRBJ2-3	CASSFGAGSADTQYF	TGTGCCAGCAGCTTCGGGGCCGGGAGTGCAGATACGCAGTATTTT
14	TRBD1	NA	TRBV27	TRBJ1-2	CASSLTGGWYGYTF	TGTGCCAGCAGTTTAACAGGGGGCTGGTATGGCTACACCTTC
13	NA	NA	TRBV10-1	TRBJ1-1	CASSDSGPGVAFF	TGCGCCAGCAGTGATTCCGGACCAGGGGTGGCTTTCTTT
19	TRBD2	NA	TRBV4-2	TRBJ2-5	CASSQDLLAGGPIGETQYF	TGTGCCAGCAGCCAAGATTTACTAGCGGGGGGGCCGATTGGTGAGACCCAGTACTTC
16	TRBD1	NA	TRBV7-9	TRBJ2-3	CASSLGIRGQSDTQYF	TGTGCCAGCAGCTTAGGTATCAGGGGGCAGTCAGATACGCAGTATTTT
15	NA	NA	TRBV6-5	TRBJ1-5	CASSYTQGNGQPQHF	TGTGCCAGCAGTTACACCCAGGGGAACGGTCAGCCCCAGCATTTT
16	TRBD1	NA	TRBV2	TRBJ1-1	CASSEVRTGPNTEAFF	TGTGCCAGCAGTGAAGTCCGGACAGGCCCGAACACTGAAGCTTTCTTT
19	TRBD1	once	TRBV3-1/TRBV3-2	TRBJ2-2	CASSQGWDRGFFNTGELFF	TGTGCCAGCAGCCAAGGATGGGACAGGGGATTCTTTAACACCGGGGAGCTGTTTTTT
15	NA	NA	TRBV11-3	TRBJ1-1	CASSFRRGGDTEAFF	TGTGCCAGCAGCTTCCGACGAGGGGGTGACACTGAAGCTTTCTTT
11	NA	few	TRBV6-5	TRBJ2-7	CASRGAYEQYF	TGTGCCAGCAGGGGGGCGTACGAGCAGTACTTC
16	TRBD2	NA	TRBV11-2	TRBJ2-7	CASSPGLAGDNYEQYF	TGTGCCAGCAGCCCGGGACTAGCGGGCGACAACTACGAGCAGTACTTC
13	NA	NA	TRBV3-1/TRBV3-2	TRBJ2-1	CASSQQTDTQQFF	TGTGCCAGCAGCCAGCAGACAGACACCCAGCAGTTCTTC